This passage covers 27 T cell receptor beta chains from one sample sequenced in a study of blood T cell repertoires in COVID-19. Only in-frame clones appear in the TCRdb table, and some are missing; sequencing was by immunoSEQ multiplex PCR. This table holds about 430,000 clones, 80% to 90% found once. The sequencing sample was made of peripheral blood. The receptors derive from a young man with COVID-19, enrolled during active disease.

The chain uses TRBV19 and TRBJ1-1, with TRBD1 as a possible D gene (5 bases). The V gene lost 2 bases and the J gene lost 4 bases, with 20 bases spanning the gap. CDR1 is LNHDA and CDR2 is SQIVND in the germline V gene (reference sequence). The CDR3 has 17 amino acids. CDR3 coding DNA: TGTGCCAGTAGTATAAGCGGGGGGGAGTTAATGGCCACTGAAGCTTTCTTT. Translated: CASSISGGELMATEAFF.

V is TRBV7-2 and J is TRBJ2-6; 9 nucleotides align to TRBD2. Per germline, CDR1 SGHTA and CDR2 FQGNSA. CDR3 length: 16 residues. J lost 4 bases, V lost 3 bases, and 4 bases had no gene match. The CDR3 bases are TGTGCCAGCAGCTTTAGTAGCGGGGGCGGGGCCAACGTCCTGACTTTC. Translated, it gives CASSFSSGGGANVLTF.

In this sample, this clone turned up once. The CDR3 here is CASSLGGLAVSYEQYF. As DNA, the CDR3 is TGTGCCAGCAGTTTGGGGGGACTAGCGGTCTCCTACGAGCAGTACTTC. The chain is built from TRBV28 and TRBJ2-7, with TRBD2 identical over 11 bases. The CDR3 has 16 amino acids. J gave up 0 bases and V 3 bases, and 4 bases lay outside the gene matches. Germline CDR1 reads MDHEN; CDR2 reads SYDVKM.

This clone appeared a single time. This sequence joins TRBV12-3 or TRBV12-4 and TRBJ2-7; possibly TRBD1 for D (5 bases). V was cut by 5 bases and J by 3 bases, with 8 bases left in between. The CDR3 is 12 amino acids. CDR3 nucleotides: TGTGCCAGCAGTACCAGGGTCTACGAGCAGTACTTC. It translates to CASSTRVYEQYF.

The rearrangement joins TRBV19 to TRBJ1-2; the match to TRBD1 covers 7 bases. This CDR3 spans 14 amino acids. The junction had 12 bases not matched to a gene; V was cut back by 7 bases and J by 7 bases. CDR1 is LNHDA, CDR2 SQIVND, per germline (reference sequence). CDR3 residues: CASNPETGFRGYTF. The DNA of the CDR3 is TGTGCCAGTAACCCCGAGACAGGGTTTCGTGGCTACACCTTC.

This clone was detected only a few times. The chain employs TRBV11-2 and TRBJ2-7; the match to TRBD1 covers 7 bases. CDR3 length: 15 residues. After removal of 5 bases from V and 1 base from J, the junction contained 8 bases not matched to a gene. Germline CDR1 SGHAT, CDR2 FQNNGV. The CDR3, as DNA: TGTGCCAGCAGCCCGGGACAGCCAGGATCCTACGAGCAGTACTTC. Amino acid sequence: CASSPGQPGSYEQYF. The entire variable domain, with the rest obtained from reference TRBV11-2 and TRBJ2-7, is as follows: EAGVAQSPRYKIIEKRQSVAFWCNPISGHATLYWYQQILGQGPKLLIQFQNNGVVDDSQLPKDRFSAERLKGVDSTLKIQPAKLEDSAVYLCASSPGQPGSYEQYFGPGTRLTVT.

The chain employs TRBV7-8 and TRBJ2-1, with D perhaps matching TRBD2 (6 bases). The CDR3 spans 12 residues. V was cut by 1 base and J by 10 bases, with 8 bases left in between. Per germline, CDR1 SGHVS and CDR2 FQNEAQ. CDR3 amino acids: CASSLVGGEQFF. Here the CDR3 DNA reads TGTGCCAGCAGCTTAGTAGGAGGGGAGCAGTTCTTC.

This sequence joins TRBV7-9 and TRBJ1-2, with unresolved D. The CDR3 extends over 14 amino acids. Trimming took 3 bases from V and 1 from J, leaving 9 bases between them. Germline V lookup: CDR1 SEHNR, CDR2 FQNEAQ (reference sequence). Here the CDR3 DNA reads TGTGCCAGCAGCTTTCCCGAGGTTAACTATGGCTACACCTTC. This codes for CASSFPEVNYGYTF.

The CDR3, as DNA: TGTGCCAGCAGCTTTCGTTCTTTAGCTAGCGGAGAATACAATGAGCAGTTCTTC. It specifies CASSFRSLASGEYNEQFF. J is TRBJ2-1 and V is TRBV7-2; 7 bases align to TRBD2. Trimming removed 3 bases from V and 4 bases from J; junction bases left unmatched: 15. The CDR3 spans 18 residues. Germline values: CDR1 SGHTA, CDR2 FQGNSA. The complete variable domain, with remaining parts taken from reference TRBV7-2 and TRBJ2-1, reads GAGVSQSPSNKVTEKGKDVELRCDPISGHTALYWYRQSLGQGLEFLIYFQGNSAPDKSGLPSDRFSAERTGGSVSTLTIQRTQQEDSAVYLCASSFRSLASGEYNEQFFGPGTRLTVL.

The chain uses TRBV7-8 and TRBJ1-1, with 7 nucleotides matching TRBD1. The CDR3 runs to 14 residues. Per the germline V gene, CDR1 is SGHVS and CDR2 is FQNEAQ. With 2 bases clipped from V and 1 base from J, the junction kept 1 base outside the gene matches. The CDR3 loop reads CASSLRTGNTEAFF. CDR3 nucleotides: TGTGCCAGCAGCTTACGGACAGGGAACACTGAAGCTTTCTTT.

The table lists this clone with a count of one. The chain couples TRBV4-2 to TRBJ2-3, with TRBD2 identical over 12 bases. Germline values: CDR1 LGHNA, CDR2 YNFKEQ. The CDR3 is 16 residues long. Trimming removed 6 bases from V and 6 bases from J; junction bases left unmatched: 10. In DNA, the CDR3 is TGTGCCAGCAGTGAGGACCTAGCGGGGGGGAAGGATACGCAGTATTTT. Translation gives CASSEDLAGGKDTQYF.

The chain combines TRBV7-9 with TRBJ2-7; D may be TRBD1 (6 bases). CDR3 length: 14 amino acids. Trimming removed 1 base at V and 3 bases at J, with 10 bases between. Germline V gene sequence: CDR1 SEHNR, CDR2 FQNEAQ (reference sequence). DNA for the CDR3: TGTGCCAGCAGCTTAGGGGGGCTCGGCTACGAGCAGTACTTC. It encodes CASSLGGLGYEQYF.

The CDR3 spells CASSFTGTDTDTQYF. The CDR3 DNA reads as TGTGCCAGCAGCTTTACGGGAACAGACACAGATACGCAGTATTTT. The chain couples TRBV7-9 to TRBJ2-3, with D perhaps TRBD2 (5 bases). The germline gives CDR1 SEHNR, CDR2 FQNEAQ (reference sequence). Trimming removed 3 bases from V and 2 bases from J, with 12 bases in between. The CDR3 sequence is 15 residues long.

The rearrangement uses TRBV27 and TRBJ1-2; 10 bases align to TRBD1. The CDR3 has 13 amino acids. The germline V gene encodes CDR1 MNHEY and CDR2 SMNVEV (reference sequence). Trimming cost V 6 bases and J 7 bases; bases outside gene matches: 5. The CDR3 spells CASRGTGEAGYTF. Written as DNA, the CDR3 is TGTGCCAGCAGGGGGACAGGGGAGGCTGGCTACACCTTC.

The V call is TRBV19, the J call TRBJ2-5; maybe TRBD1 (6 bases). Trimming took 3 bases from V and 5 from J, leaving 10 bases between them. CDR1 and CDR2 from the germline V gene are LNHDA and SQIVND (reference sequence). This CDR3 contains 13 residues. This CDR3 is CASSIGQLETQYF. CDR3 nucleotide sequence: TGTGCCAGTAGTATTGGACAGTTGGAGACCCAGTACTTC.

This chain uses TRBV10-2 with TRBJ2-2; TRBD2 is a possible D gene (6 bases). V was clipped by 7 bases and J by 5 bases, with 11 bases between them. Germline V lookup: CDR1 WSHSY, CDR2 SAAADI. The CDR3 length is 13 residues. The CDR3 DNA follows: TGCGCCAGCATTGGTAGCGGAACCGGGGAGCTGTTTTTT. It specifies CASIGSGTGELFF.

The V gene is TRBV30, the J gene TRBJ2-2; possibly TRBD2 for D (6 bases). Germline-derived CDR1 and CDR2 are GTSNPN and SVGIG (reference sequence). V was trimmed by 3 bases and J by 0 bases, leaving 11 bases between them. This CDR3 has 15 residues. DNA for the CDR3: TGTGCCTGGAGCCACGGAGGGGCGAACACCGGGGAGCTGTTTTTT. It codes for CAWSHGGANTGELFF.

This clone appeared a single time. The chain is built from TRBV11-3 and TRBJ2-2; 14 positions match TRBD2. This CDR3 contains 15 residues. With 6 bases clipped from V and 6 bases from J, the junction kept 3 bases outside the gene matches. Germline V gene lookup returns CDR1 SGHNT and CDR2 YENEEA. For the CDR3, the DNA is TGTGCCAGCAGGTCGGGACTAGCGGGGGCCGGGGAGCTGTTTTTT. This translates into CASRSGLAGAGELFF.

This clone has just one count. The J gene is TRBJ2-1, the V gene TRBV6-5, with D tentatively TRBD2 (5 bases). The ends were cut back, 6 bases at V and 2 bases at J, with 14 bases in the middle. CDR3 length: 15 amino acids. The V gene's germline CDR1 is MNHEY and CDR2 SVGAGI. DNA for the CDR3: TGTGCCAGCAGGCGTACTAGAGGCCCCTACAATGAGCAGTTCTTC. It yields the protein CASRRTRGPYNEQFF.

The chain joins TRBV27 to TRBJ2-7; 9 bases match TRBD2. CDR1 and CDR2 from the germline V gene are MNHEY and SMNVEV (reference sequence). The CDR3 is made up of 15 amino acids. After removal of 5 bases from V and 4 bases from J, the junction contained 9 bases not matched to a gene. CDR3 sequence reads: CASSPLREGRYEQYF. The CDR3 bases are TGTGCCAGCAGTCCGTTGCGGGAGGGCCGATACGAGCAGTACTTC.

The chain has TRBV27 and TRBJ2-3, with TRBD2 as a possible D gene (5 bases). The V gene lost 3 bases and the J gene lost 6 bases, with 16 bases spanning the gap. The germline CDR1 and CDR2 sequences are MNHEY and SMNVEV (reference sequence). The length of the CDR3 is 15 residues. The CDR3 DNA reads TGTGCCAGCAGTTTCCACGACCCTCGAGGGGATACGCAGTATTTT. Translating it yields CASSFHDPRGDTQYF.

J is TRBJ2-1 and V is TRBV2; perhaps TRBD2 as D (5 bases). The V and J ends lost 2 bases and 4 bases respectively, with 12 bases between them. Germline values: CDR1 SNHLY, CDR2 FYNNEI. The CDR3 extends over 15 amino acids. CDR3 residues: CASSELGGPYNEQFF. The CDR3, as DNA: TGTGCCAGCAGTGAACTGGGCGGGCCTTACAATGAGCAGTTCTTC.

The chain combines TRBV27 with TRBJ2-2, with 7 bases that match TRBD2. The germline V gene encodes CDR1 MNHEY and CDR2 SMNVEV (reference sequence). The CDR3 length is 18 residues. V trimming: 5 bases; J trimming: 5 bases; junction bases outside the gene matches: 17. The CDR3 DNA is TGTGCCAGCAGTCCCCTATACCGGAGGACTAGTGGAACCGGGGAGCTGTTTTTT. This sequence encodes CASSPLYRRTSGTGELFF.

The rearrangement uses TRBV18 and TRBJ2-1, with 11 bases that match TRBD2. The V gene end was trimmed by 8 bases and the J gene end by 9 bases; junction bases not matched to a gene: 6. CDR3 length: 13 amino acids. The germline V gene encodes CDR1 KGHSH and CDR2 LQKENI. This chain's CDR3 is CASQTSGEGEQFF. CDR3 sequence (DNA): TGTGCCAGCCAGACTAGCGGGGAGGGTGAGCAGTTCTTC. The variable domain in full, completed from reference TRBV18 and TRBJ2-1, reads NAGVMQNPRHLVRRRGQEARLRCSPMKGHSHVYWYRQLPEEGLKFMVYLQKENIIDESGMPKERFSAEFPKEGPSILRIQQVVRGDSAAYFCASQTSGEGEQFFGPGTRLTVL.

J is TRBJ2-1 and V is TRBV4-1; TRBD2 matches 10 bases. V was clipped by 0 bases and J by 6 bases; unmatched bases: 5. The CDR3 totals 16 residues. The V gene's germline CDR1 is MGHRA and CDR2 YSYEKL. The CDR3 here is CASSQDRLAGANEQFF. The CDR3 DNA follows: TGCGCCAGCAGCCAAGATCGGCTAGCGGGAGCCAATGAGCAGTTCTTC.

The rearrangement joins TRBV11-2 to TRBJ2-2, with a tentative D call TRBD2 (5 bases). CDR1 is SGHAT and CDR2 is FQNNGV in the germline V gene. Trimming took 3 bases from V and 5 from J, leaving 7 bases between them. This CDR3 is 13 amino acids long. The CDR3 DNA reads TGTGCCAGCAGCTTGCGGGCGACCGGGGAGCTGTTTTTT. Encoded protein: CASSLRATGELFF. The variable domain in full, completed from reference TRBV11-2 and TRBJ2-2, reads EAGVAQSPRYKIIEKRQSVAFWCNPISGHATLYWYQQILGQGPKLLIQFQNNGVVDDSQLPKDRFSAERLKGVDSTLKIQPAKLEDSAVYLCASSLRATGELFFGEGSRLTVL.

J is TRBJ1-2 and V is TRBV7-2, with 9 bases matching TRBD1. The CDR3 totals 14 residues. The trim removed 3 bases at V and 3 bases at J, leaving 2 bases unmatched. Germline lookup yields CDR1 SGHTA and CDR2 FQGNSA. The CDR3 spells CASSLGQGHYGYTF. CDR3 nucleotides: TGTGCCAGCAGCTTGGGACAGGGACACTATGGCTACACCTTC. Full variable domain (remainder filled in from reference TRBV7-2 and TRBJ1-2): GAGVSQSPSNKVTEKGKDVELRCDPISGHTALYWYRQSLGQGLEFLIYFQGNSAPDKSGLPSDRFSAERTGGSVSTLTIQRTQQEDSAVYLCASSLGQGHYGYTFGSGTRLTVV.